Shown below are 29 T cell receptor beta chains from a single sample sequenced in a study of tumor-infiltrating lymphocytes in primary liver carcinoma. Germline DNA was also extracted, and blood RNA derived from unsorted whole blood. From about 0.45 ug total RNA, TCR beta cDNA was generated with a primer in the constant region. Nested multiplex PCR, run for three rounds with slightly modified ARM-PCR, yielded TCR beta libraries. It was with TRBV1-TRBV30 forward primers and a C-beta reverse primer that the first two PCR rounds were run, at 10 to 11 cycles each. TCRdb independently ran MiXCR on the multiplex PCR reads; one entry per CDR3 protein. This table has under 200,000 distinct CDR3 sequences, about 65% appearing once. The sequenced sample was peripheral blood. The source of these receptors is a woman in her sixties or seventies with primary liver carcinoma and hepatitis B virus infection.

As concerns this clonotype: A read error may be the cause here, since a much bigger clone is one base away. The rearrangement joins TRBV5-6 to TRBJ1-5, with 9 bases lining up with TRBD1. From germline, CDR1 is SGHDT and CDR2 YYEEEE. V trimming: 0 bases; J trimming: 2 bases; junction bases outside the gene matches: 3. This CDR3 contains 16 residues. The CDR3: CASSLVGDRGNQPQHF. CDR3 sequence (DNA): TGTGCCAGCAGCTTGGTCGGGGACAGGGGCAATCAGCCCCAGCATTTT.

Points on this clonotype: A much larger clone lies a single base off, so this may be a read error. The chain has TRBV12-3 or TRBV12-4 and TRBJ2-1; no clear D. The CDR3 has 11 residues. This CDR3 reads CVSSYFDEQFF. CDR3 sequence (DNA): TGTGTCAGCAGTTATTTCGATGAGCAGTTCTTC.

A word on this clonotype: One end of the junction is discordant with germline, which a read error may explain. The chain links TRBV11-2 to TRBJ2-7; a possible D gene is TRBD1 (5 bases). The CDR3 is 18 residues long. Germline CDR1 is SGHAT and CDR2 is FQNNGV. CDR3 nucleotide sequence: TGTGCCAACAGCTCAGGGTGGAGAGCTAAAGTGGGCACCTACGAGCAGTACTTC. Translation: CANSSGWRAKVGTYEQYF. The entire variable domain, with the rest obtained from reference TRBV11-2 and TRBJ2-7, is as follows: EAGVAQSPRYKIIEKRQSVAFWCNPISGHATLYWYQQILGQGPKLLIQFQNNGVVDDSQLPKDRFSAERLKGVDSTLKIQPAKLEDSAVYLCANSSGWRAKVGTYEQYFGPGTRLTVT.

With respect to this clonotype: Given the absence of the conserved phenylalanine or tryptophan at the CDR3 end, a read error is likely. The CDR3 here is CASSVDTQYL. CDR3 DNA sequence: TGTGCCAGCTCTGTGGATACGCAGTATTTG. V usage is TRBV6-2 or TRBV6-3 and J usage is TRBJ2-3; D remains unclear. Looked up from germline, CDR1 is MNHEY and CDR2 is SVGEGT. This CDR3 is 10 amino acids long. V lost 8 bases and J 6 bases, leaving 6 bases between the germline ends.

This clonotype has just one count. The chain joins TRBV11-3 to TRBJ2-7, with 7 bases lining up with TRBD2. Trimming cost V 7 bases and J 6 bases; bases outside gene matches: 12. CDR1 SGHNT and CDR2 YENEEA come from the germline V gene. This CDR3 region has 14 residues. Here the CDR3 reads CASNRSSGRGEQYF. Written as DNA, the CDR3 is TGTGCCAGCAACCGATCTAGCGGTCGGGGCGAGCAGTACTTC.

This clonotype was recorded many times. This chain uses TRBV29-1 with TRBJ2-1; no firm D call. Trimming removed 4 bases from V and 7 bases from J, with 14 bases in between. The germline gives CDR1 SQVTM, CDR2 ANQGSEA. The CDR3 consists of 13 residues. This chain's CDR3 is CSVAEPTRNEQFF. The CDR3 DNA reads TGCAGCGTTGCAGAACCAACACGGAATGAGCAGTTCTTC.

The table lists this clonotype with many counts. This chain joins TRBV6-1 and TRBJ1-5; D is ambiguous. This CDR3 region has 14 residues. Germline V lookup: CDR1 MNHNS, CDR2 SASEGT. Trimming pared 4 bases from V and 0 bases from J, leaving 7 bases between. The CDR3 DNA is TGTGCCAGCAGTGGACCAAATAGCAATCAGCCCCAGCATTTT. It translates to CASSGPNSNQPQHF.

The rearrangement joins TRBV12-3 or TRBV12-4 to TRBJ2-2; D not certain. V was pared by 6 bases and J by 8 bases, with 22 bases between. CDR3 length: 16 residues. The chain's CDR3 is CASSKGGVRNMGELFF. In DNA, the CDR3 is TGTGCCAGCAGCAAGGGCGGTGTTAGGAACATGGGGGAGCTGTTTTTT.

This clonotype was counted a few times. The CDR3 nucleotides are TGTGCCAGCAGTCCCACCCTCTACGGCTACACCTTC. It codes for CASSPTLYGYTF. V is TRBV12-3 or TRBV12-4 and J is TRBJ1-2; D gene ambiguous. With 5 bases removed from V and 8 bases from J, the gap between germline ends came to 12 bases. CDR3 length equals 12 residues.

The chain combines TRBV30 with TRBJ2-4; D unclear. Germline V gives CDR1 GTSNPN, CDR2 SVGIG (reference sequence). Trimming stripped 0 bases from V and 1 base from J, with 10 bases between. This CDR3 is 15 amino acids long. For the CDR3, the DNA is TGTGCCTGGAGTGTACCTGTATCGGCCAAAAACATTCAGTACTTC. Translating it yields CAWSVPVSAKNIQYF.

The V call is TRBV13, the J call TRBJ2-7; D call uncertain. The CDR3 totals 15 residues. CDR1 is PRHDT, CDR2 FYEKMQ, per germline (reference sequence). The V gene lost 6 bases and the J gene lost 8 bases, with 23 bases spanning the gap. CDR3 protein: CASSYEGSSVGKQYF. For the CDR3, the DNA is TGTGCCAGCAGTTATGAAGGATCGTCCGTAGGCAAGCAGTACTTC. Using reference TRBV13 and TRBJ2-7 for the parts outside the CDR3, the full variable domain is AAGVIQSPRHLIKEKRETATLKCYPIPRHDTVYWYQQGPGQDPQFLISFYEKMQSDKGSIPDRFSAQQFSDYHSELNMSSLELGDSALYFCASSYEGSSVGKQYFGPGTRLTVT.

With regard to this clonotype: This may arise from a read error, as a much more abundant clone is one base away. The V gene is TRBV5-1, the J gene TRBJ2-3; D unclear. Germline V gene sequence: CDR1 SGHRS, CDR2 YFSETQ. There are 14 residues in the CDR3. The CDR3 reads CASSPSLSADTHYF. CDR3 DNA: TGCGCCAGCAGCCCATCCCTTTCGGCAGATACGCACTATTTT.

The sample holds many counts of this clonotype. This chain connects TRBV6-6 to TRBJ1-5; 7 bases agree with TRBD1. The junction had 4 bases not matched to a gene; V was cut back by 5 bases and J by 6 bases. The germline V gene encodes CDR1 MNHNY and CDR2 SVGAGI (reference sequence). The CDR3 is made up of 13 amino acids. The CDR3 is CASSAGGGQPQHF. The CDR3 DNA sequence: TGTGCCAGCAGTGCAGGGGGAGGTCAGCCCCAGCATTTT.

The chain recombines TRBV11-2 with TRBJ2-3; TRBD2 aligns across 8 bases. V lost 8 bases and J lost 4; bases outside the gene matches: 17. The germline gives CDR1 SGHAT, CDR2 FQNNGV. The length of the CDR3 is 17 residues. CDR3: CASSSAAGVPSSDTQYF. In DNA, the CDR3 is TGTGCCAGCTCCTCGGCAGCGGGAGTGCCTAGCTCAGATACGCAGTATTTT.

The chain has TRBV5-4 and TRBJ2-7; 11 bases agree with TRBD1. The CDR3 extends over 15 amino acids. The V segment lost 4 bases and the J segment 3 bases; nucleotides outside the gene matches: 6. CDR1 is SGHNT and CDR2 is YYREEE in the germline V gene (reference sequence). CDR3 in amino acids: CASSLGQGGIYEQYF. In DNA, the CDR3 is TGTGCCAGCAGCCTGGGACAGGGGGGAATCTACGAGCAGTACTTC.

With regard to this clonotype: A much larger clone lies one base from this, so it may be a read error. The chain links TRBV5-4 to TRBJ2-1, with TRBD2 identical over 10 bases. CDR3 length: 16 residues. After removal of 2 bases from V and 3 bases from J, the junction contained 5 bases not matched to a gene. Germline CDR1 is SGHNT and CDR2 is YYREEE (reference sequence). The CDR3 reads CASSFPGTSDYNEQFF. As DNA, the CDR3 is TGTGCCAGCAGCTTCCCAGGGACTAGCGACTACAATGAGCAGTTCTTC.

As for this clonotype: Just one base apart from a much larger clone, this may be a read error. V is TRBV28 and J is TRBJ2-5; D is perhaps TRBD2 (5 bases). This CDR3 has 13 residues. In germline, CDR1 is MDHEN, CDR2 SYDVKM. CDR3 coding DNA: TGTGCCAACAGTTTAGGAGGTTGGGAGACCCAGTACTTC. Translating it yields CANSLGGWETQYF.

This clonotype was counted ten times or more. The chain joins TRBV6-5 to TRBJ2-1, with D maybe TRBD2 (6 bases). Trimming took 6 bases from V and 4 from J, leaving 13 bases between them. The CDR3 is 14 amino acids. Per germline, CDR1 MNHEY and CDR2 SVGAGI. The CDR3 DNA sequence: TGTGCCAGCAGCCCCTGGGACTTTTACAATGAGCAGTTCTTC. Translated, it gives CASSPWDFYNEQFF.

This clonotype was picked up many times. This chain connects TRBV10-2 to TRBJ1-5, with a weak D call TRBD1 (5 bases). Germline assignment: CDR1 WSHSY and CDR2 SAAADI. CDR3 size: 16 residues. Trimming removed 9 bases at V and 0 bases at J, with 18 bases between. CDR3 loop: CASQDGADNSNQPQHF. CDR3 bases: TGCGCCAGTCAGGATGGGGCGGATAATAGCAATCAGCCCCAGCATTTT.

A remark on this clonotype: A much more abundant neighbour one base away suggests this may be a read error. The CDR3 is CASSQRVYETQYF. In nucleotides, the CDR3 is TGCGCCAGCAGCCAAAGGGTGTATGAGACCCAGTACTTC. The genes are TRBV4-1 and TRBJ2-5; no clear D gene. V lost 2 bases and J 5 bases, leaving 9 bases between the germline ends. The CDR3 loop spans 13 amino acids. Looked up from germline, CDR1 is MGHRA and CDR2 is YSYEKL.

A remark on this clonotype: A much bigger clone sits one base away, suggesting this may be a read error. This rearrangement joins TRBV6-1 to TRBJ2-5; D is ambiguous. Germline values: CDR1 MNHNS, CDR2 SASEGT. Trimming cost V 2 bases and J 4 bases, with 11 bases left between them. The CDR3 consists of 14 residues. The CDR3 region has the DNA TGTGCCAGCAGTGAAAGGATAGGCCCAGAGACCCAGTACTTC. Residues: CASSERIGPETQYF.

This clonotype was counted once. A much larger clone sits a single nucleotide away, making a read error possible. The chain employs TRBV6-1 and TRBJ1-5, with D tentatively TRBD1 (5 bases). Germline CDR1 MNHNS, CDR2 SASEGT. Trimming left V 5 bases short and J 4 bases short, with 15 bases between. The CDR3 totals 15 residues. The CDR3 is CASSTRWGENQPQHF. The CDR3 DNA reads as TGTGCCAGCAGTACTAGATGGGGCGAAAATCAGCCCCAGCATTTT.

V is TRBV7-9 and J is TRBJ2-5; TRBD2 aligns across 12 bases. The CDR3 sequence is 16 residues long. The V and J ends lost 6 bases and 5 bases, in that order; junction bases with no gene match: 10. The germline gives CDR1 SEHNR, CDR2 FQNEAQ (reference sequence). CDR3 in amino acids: CASSRTLGLAGETQYF. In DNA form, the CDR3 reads TGTGCCAGCAGTCGGACGCTGGGACTAGCGGGTGAGACCCAGTACTTC.

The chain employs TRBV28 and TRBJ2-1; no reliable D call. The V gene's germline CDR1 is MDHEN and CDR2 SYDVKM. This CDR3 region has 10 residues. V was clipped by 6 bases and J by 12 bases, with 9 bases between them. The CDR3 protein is CASSRRVQFF. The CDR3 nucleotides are TGTGCCAGCAGCCGAAGGGTGCAGTTCTTC.

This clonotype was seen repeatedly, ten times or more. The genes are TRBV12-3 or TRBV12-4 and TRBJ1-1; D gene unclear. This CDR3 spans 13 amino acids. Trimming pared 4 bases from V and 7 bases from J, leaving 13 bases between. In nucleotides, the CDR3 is TGTGCCAGCAGTTGGAAGGAGGGAGGTGAAGCTTTCTTT. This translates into CASSWKEGGEAFF.

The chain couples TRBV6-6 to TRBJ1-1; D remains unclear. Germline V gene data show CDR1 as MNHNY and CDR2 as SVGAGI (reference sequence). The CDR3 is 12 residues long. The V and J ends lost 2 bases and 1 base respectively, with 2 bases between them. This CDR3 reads CASSYENTEAFF. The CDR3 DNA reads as TGTGCCAGCAGTTACGAGAACACTGAAGCTTTCTTT.

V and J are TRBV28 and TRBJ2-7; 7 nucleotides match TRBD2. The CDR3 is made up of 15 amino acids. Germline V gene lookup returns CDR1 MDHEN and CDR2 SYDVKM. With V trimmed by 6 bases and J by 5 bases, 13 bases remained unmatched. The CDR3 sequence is CASRLGEGPFDEQYF. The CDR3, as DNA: TGTGCCAGCAGACTCGGGGAGGGACCGTTCGACGAGCAGTACTTC. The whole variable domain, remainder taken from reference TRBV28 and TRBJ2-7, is DVKVTQSSRYLVKRTGEKVFLECVQDMDHENMFWYRQDPGLGLRLIYFSYDVKMKEKGDIPEGYSVSREKKERFSLILESASTNQTSMYLCASRLGEGPFDEQYFGPGTRLTVT.

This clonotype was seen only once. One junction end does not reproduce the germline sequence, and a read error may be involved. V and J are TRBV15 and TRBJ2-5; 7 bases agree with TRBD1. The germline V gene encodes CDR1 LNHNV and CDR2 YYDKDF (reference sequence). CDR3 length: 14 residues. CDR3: CATSQDRVQETQYF. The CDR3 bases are TGTGCTACCAGCCAAGACAGGGTACAAGAGACCCAGTACTTC.

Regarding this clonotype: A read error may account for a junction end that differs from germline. The CDR3 bases are TGTACCAGCAGTTACCTGGTTCTATGCCGAACTTCTTACAATGAGCAGTTCTTC. Amino acids: CTSSYLVLCRTSYNEQFF. This chain joins TRBV6-2 or TRBV6-3 and TRBJ2-1; D call uncertain. The CDR3 totals 18 residues. Germline V CDR1 and CDR2: MNHEY, SVGEGT.